The next 28 T cell receptor beta chains were all read from a single sample in a study of CXCR3-negative and CXCR3-positive naive CD8 T cells. Points from the study as a whole: When CXCR3-positive naive cells were set against CXCR3-negative naive cells, the former had more hydrophobic TRB CDR3s.

UMI-labeled 5' RACE yielded the TRB cDNA libraries. Following a re-call of the 5' RACE reads, TCRdb has one entry per CDR3 protein and lacks DNA. The sample totals about 94,000 distinct CDR3 sequences. Their target antigens are unknown. The sequenced sample was naive CXCR3+ CD8+ T cells from blood. Subset reported: CD45RO-CCR7+CD27+CD95- naive CD8+ T cells expressing CXCR3 (TNR3+). These receptors were collected from a human donor in good health. Some clones in this sample may be carry-over from other donors' samples.

The rearrangement links TRBV28 to TRBJ2-5; TCRdb lists TRBD1, though no DNA is available to test this call. This CDR3 region has 17 residues. Germline lookup yields CDR1 MDHEN and CDR2 SYDVKM. CDR3 loop: CASSRVHTRRTEETQYF.

This chain joins TRBV7-2 and TRBJ2-7; the TCRdb D gene call, TRBD2, has no DNA to confirm it. The germline gives CDR1 SGHTA, CDR2 FQGNSA. The CDR3 consists of 16 residues. The CDR3 protein is CASSRRQGIGSYEQYF.

The genes are TRBV6-2 or TRBV6-3 and TRBJ2-7; TCRdb designates TRBD1, a call that cannot be tested without DNA. CDR1 and CDR2 from the germline V gene are MNHEY and SVGEGT. This CDR3 comprises 12 residues. The CDR3: CASISPRYEQYF.

V gene TRBV7-6 combines with J gene TRBJ2-5; the D call of TRBD1 rests on TCRdb alone, since no DNA is present to check it. This CDR3 has 14 residues. Germline assignment: CDR1 SGHVS and CDR2 FNYEAQ. The CDR3 spells CASSPTGGMETQYF. The whole variable domain, remainder taken from reference TRBV7-6 and TRBJ2-5, is GAGVSQSPRYKVTKRGQDVALRCDPISGHVSLYWYRQALGQGPEFLTYFNYEAQQDKSGLPNDRFSAERPEGSISTLTIQRTEQRDSAMYRCASSPTGGMETQYFGPGTRLLVL.

The chain employs TRBV10-2 and TRBJ2-2. Germline lookup yields CDR1 WSHSY and CDR2 SAAADI. This CDR3 comprises 14 residues. Here the CDR3 reads CASSEDPATGELFF.

V usage is TRBV29-1 and J usage is TRBJ2-1; the TCRdb D gene call, TRBD2, has no DNA to confirm it. Per germline, CDR1 SQVTM and CDR2 ANQGSEA. CDR3 length equals 13 residues. The CDR3 loop reads CSVDSGEGNEQFF.

V and J are TRBV5-1 and TRBJ1-3. There are 15 residues in the CDR3. Germline loops: CDR1 SGHRS, CDR2 YFSETQ. The CDR3 region is CASSSGRNSGNTIYF.

The chain couples TRBV6-5 to TRBJ2-7; the TCRdb D gene call, TRBD1, has no DNA to confirm it. This CDR3 contains 15 residues. Germline CDR1 MNHEY, CDR2 SVGAGI. The CDR3 loop is CASRRQDSSLYEQYF.

The rearrangement joins TRBV28 to TRBJ2-1; no DNA is available, so the TRBD1 call from TCRdb remains unchecked. Germline values: CDR1 MDHEN, CDR2 SYDVKM. The CDR3 totals 15 residues. The CDR3 sequence: CASSFGAGPYNEQFF.

This chain links TRBV12-3 or TRBV12-4 with TRBJ2-7; TCRdb's D call, TRBD1, is unchecked because there is no DNA. CDR3 size: 12 residues. The CDR3 is CASSGQGYEQYF.

The gene calls are TRBV29-1 and TRBJ2-2. The CDR3 totals 13 residues. Germline CDR1 is SQVTM and CDR2 is ANQGSEA. The CDR3 reads CSVDRANTGELFF.

CDR3: CASSYSPKSGTYNEQFF. V is TRBV6-2 or TRBV6-3 and J is TRBJ2-1; the D call from TCRdb, TRBD1, cannot be confirmed without DNA. Germline V gene data show CDR1 as MNHEY and CDR2 as SVGEGT. This CDR3 comprises 17 residues.

This chain links TRBV29-1 with TRBJ2-7; the D call of TRBD1 rests on TCRdb alone, since no DNA is present to check it. CDR1 is SQVTM, CDR2 ANQGSEA, per germline. The CDR3 sequence is 13 residues long. CDR3 residues: CSAEGGAAYEQYF.

The rearrangement links TRBV5-1 to TRBJ1-5. CDR3 length: 14 amino acids. The germline CDR1 and CDR2 sequences are SGHRS and YFSETQ. CDR3 amino acids: CASSTGLSNQPQHF.

The chain employs TRBV28 and TRBJ2-7; the D call of TRBD1 rests on TCRdb alone, since no DNA is present to check it. The CDR3 consists of 14 residues. Germline V gives CDR1 MDHEN, CDR2 SYDVKM. CDR3 loop: CASSYTPTGYEQYF.

The chain carries TRBV23-1 and TRBJ1-6; the D call from TCRdb, TRBD1, cannot be confirmed without DNA. TRBV23-1 falls under the ORF class, with uncertain function. The CDR3 spans 16 residues. The CDR3 region is CASSQSRTSDNSPLHF.

The chain has TRBV28 and TRBJ2-7; the D call of TRBD1 rests on TCRdb alone, since no DNA is present to check it. The V gene's germline CDR1 is MDHEN and CDR2 SYDVKM. There are 17 residues in the CDR3. CDR3 amino acids: CASSPGTGGTSGYEQYF.

V gene TRBV28 combines with J gene TRBJ2-1; with no DNA, the TCRdb D assignment of TRBD1 cannot be verified. The CDR3 loop spans 16 amino acids. Germline V gene data show CDR1 as MDHEN and CDR2 as SYDVKM. The CDR3 protein is CATGQGVLSSYNEQFF.

V is TRBV27 and J is TRBJ2-7; with no DNA, the TCRdb D assignment of TRBD1 cannot be verified. CDR3 length equals 14 residues. In germline, CDR1 is MNHEY, CDR2 SMNVEV (reference sequence). The CDR3 loop reads CASRGLDSAYEQYF.

The chain combines TRBV15 with TRBJ2-7; TCRdb names TRBD1, which stays unverified in the absence of DNA. CDR3 length: 13 residues. CDR1 and CDR2 from the germline V gene are LNHNV and YYDKDF (reference sequence). The CDR3 loop is CATSRGQGYEQCF.

This sequence joins TRBV15 and TRBJ2-7; TCRdb outputs TRBD2, but without DNA this stays unchecked. This CDR3 contains 15 residues. The germline V gene encodes CDR1 LNHNV and CDR2 YYDKDF (reference sequence). CDR3 sequence: CATSREGTNSYEQYF.

This chain joins TRBV7-9 and TRBJ2-1; the D call of TRBD2 rests on TCRdb alone, since no DNA is present to check it. The length of the CDR3 is 12 residues. Germline V lookup: CDR1 SEHNR, CDR2 FQNEAQ (reference sequence). The CDR3 region is CASSLGLAEQFF. The full variable domain, with the rest looked up from reference TRBV7-9 and TRBJ2-1, is DTGVSQNPRHKITKRGQNVTFRCDPISEHNRLYWYRQTLGQGPEFLTYFQNEAQLEKSRLLSDRFSAERPKGSFSTLEIQRTEQGDSAMYLCASSLGLAEQFFGPGTRLTVL.

The rearrangement uses TRBV3-1 and TRBJ2-1. In germline, CDR1 is LGHDT, CDR2 YNNKEL (reference sequence). The CDR3 runs 15 residues. The CDR3 loop is CASSQDSAAYNEQFF.

J is TRBJ2-1 and V is TRBV27; TCRdb selects TRBD2, and the lack of DNA leaves this call unchecked. Germline loops: CDR1 MNHEY, CDR2 SMNVEV (reference sequence). The CDR3 sequence is 13 residues long. This chain's CDR3 is CASSLAVGNEQFF.

The CDR3 spells CATSLARSSEQFF. This chain joins TRBV24-1 and TRBJ2-1; TCRdb returns TRBD2, unconfirmable since there is no DNA. The germline V gene has CDR1 KGHDR and CDR2 SFDVKD. The CDR3 has 13 amino acids.

This chain joins TRBV21-1 and TRBJ2-5. TRBV21-1 is annotated as a pseudogene. The CDR3 totals 13 residues. CDR3: CASSNWVQETQYF.

This chain joins TRBV12-3 or TRBV12-4 and TRBJ1-1; absent DNA, TCRdb's TRBD1 call cannot be checked. This CDR3 spans 15 amino acids. CDR3: CASSFQGLMNTEAFF.

The chain has TRBV12-3 or TRBV12-4 and TRBJ2-7; TCRdb proposes TRBD2, but this gene call is untestable without DNA. The CDR3 has 14 amino acids. CDR3 loop: CASSPPGSSYEQYF.